The clone carrying this TCR beta chain has only a few counts. Its antigen is currently unknown. In germline, CDR1 is SEHNR, CDR2 FQNEAQ (reference sequence). The J segment lost 3 bases and the V segment lost 5 bases, leaving 7 bases of the junction unmatched. The length of the CDR3 is 14 residues. The data were obtained in a study of cytomegalovirus exposure and HLA in healthy donors. Whole-study findings and limits: TRBV6-2, TRBV6-3 and other indistinguishable V segments were excluded. In vitro work confirmed that a few CMV-associated chains recognize CMV antigens.

Researchers ran the PCR with 60 Vbeta and 13 Jbeta primers. Assay used: immunoSEQ multiplex PCR; TCRdb lists only in-frame clones, some missing. The data contain 250,000 to 350,000 clones, about nine tenths of them singletons. This TCR derives from a man in his forties or fifties in good health and CMV-seropositive. Sequenced: PBMCs. The genes are TRBV7-9 and TRBJ2-7; 7 bases match TRBD1. CDR3: CASSAWDSLYEQYF. The CDR3 nucleotides are TGTGCCAGCAGCGCCTGGGACAGCCTCTACGAGCAGTACTTC.